In this sample, the clone carrying this T cell receptor (beta chain) turned up a few times. Its antigen remains unidentified. These data originate in a study of CD8 T cells in ankylosing spondylitis. Study-level results: Within ankylosing spondylitis blood, a TCR beta motif made up of roughly eight highly homologous variants appeared to be characteristic. Enrichment of disease-linked clones was reportedly significant in matched ankylosing spondylitis synovial fluid.

Each CDR3 protein is one row after TCRdb ran MiXCR on the 5' RACE reads. The data contain 400,000 or so distinct CDR3 sequences, 25% to 30% of them singletons. The CDR3 extends over 14 amino acids. V gave up 4 bases and J gave up 4 bases, with 14 bases separating them. Germline CDR1 is SGDLS and CDR2 is YYNGEE. Sequenced sample: blood, either unsorted or a sorted T cell fraction (not recorded which). The clonotype was recovered from a male donor with ankylosing spondylitis. The V call is TRBV9, the J call TRBJ1-2, with D possibly TRBD1 on 5 matching bases. The CDR3 DNA follows: TGTGCCAGCAGCCCTCAATCCGGGACCTATGGCTACACCTTC. Translated: CASSPQSGTYGYTF.